This T cell receptor (beta chain) appears in the sequencing data of a study of cytomegalovirus exposure and HLA in healthy donors. With 60 Vbeta and 13 Jbeta primers, the PCR was carried out. The assay was immunoSEQ multiplex PCR, and TCRdb's table has in-frame clones only and misses some. The table has around 170,000 clones, 80% to 85% seen once. V lost 4 bases, J lost 0 bases, and 5 bases stayed unmatched. This CDR3 spans 15 amino acids. Germline-derived CDR1 and CDR2 are SEHNR and FQNEAQ (reference sequence). The clonotype comes from a boy between 2 and 15 years old in good health and CMV-seronegative. The chain combines TRBV7-9 with TRBJ2-5; TRBD2 agrees at 7 bases. Sample: PBMCs. CDR3 protein: CASSSGLGYQETQYF. The CDR3 nucleotides are TGTGCCAGCAGCTCCGGACTAGGATACCAAGAGACCCAGTACTTC.